This T cell receptor beta chain was captured in a study of response to subunit inactivated influenza vaccine (dated by TCRdb to the late 2010s). At the level of the whole study: To follow how T cells responded to a trivalent subunit inactivated influenza vaccine, the researchers relied on deep quantitative profiling of the T cell receptor repertoire. The study at large found these results: According to the authors, only a limited number of new T cells may be recruited by each seasonal influenza vaccination.

Interpreted using the paper, the time point label stands for: around 45 days after influenza vaccine administration. The library was generated by RT-PCR. Sequencing was performed on an Illumina HiSeq 2500. The public reads were run again by TCRdb, first through fastp at Q25 and then through MiXCR, and only productive beta chains were kept. A single entry per CDR3 protein holds the most common genes and DNA from its merged rows. The sample data list approximately 500,000 distinct CDR3 sequences, and roughly 13% of these were observed just once. The biggest ten clones account for 13% of the sample. This clonotype has just a few counts. Its antigen remains undetermined. One base away lies a much larger clone, so this may be a sequencing read error. Reading from cysteine to phenylalanine, the CDR3 counts 14 amino acids. CDR3 DNA is the only sequence kept; it has 42 bases, read in frame from the first base. From V the trimming removes 4 bases and from J it removes 2 bases, while the gene matches leave 2 bases of the junction unaccounted for.

This clonotype was obtained from a man over 45 who received an inactivated influenza vaccine. Donor details come from another sample of the same person, matched by shared clones. The sequence joins TRBV12-3 or TRBV12-4 to TRBJ1-5; TRBD1 lines up with 7 middle nucleotides. The specimen comprised PBMCs from blood, sampled about 6 weeks after vaccination. The nucleotide sequence is TGTGCCAGCAGTTATACAGGGGGCAATCAGCCCCAGCATTTT. It codes for CASSYTGGNQPQHF.